This TCR beta chain emerged from a study of blood T cell repertoires in COVID-19. Participants' own reports of clinical history determined their cohort assignment. Two negative PCRs, clearance, or symptom resolution characterized the recovered Cohort 3 donors. Method: immunoSEQ multiplex PCR; TCRdb's copy keeps in-frame clones and lacks some. This sample yields around 160,000 clones, of which approximately 88% are seen a single time; about an eighth belongs to the top ten. The CDR3 length is 13 residues. The germline V gene encodes CDR1 DFQATT and CDR2 SNEGSKA (reference sequence). With 3 bases removed from V and 5 bases from J, the gap between germline ends came to 11 bases.

Sequencing used PBMCs or T cells enriched from blood (not recorded which). This sequence joins TRBV20-1 and TRBJ2-4, with D possibly TRBD1 on 6 matching bases. This receptor was obtained from a woman aged 60-70 years who had recovered from COVID-19. This chain's CDR3 is CSASRDNENIQYF. The CDR3 nucleotides read TGCAGTGCTAGTCGGGACAACGAAAACATTCAGTACTTC.